These 30 T cell receptor beta chains originate from one sample sequenced in a study of beta chain features in type 1 diabetes. All of the isolated RNA was reverse transcribed, so expressed TCRB transcripts were sequenced. Some clones are missing from TCRdb's copy, which holds only in-frame ones; the method was immunoSEQ multiplex PCR. This table holds under 950,000 clones, under 20% found once. The sequenced sample was naive CD4+ T cells from blood. Receptors originate from a woman aged 18-29 years in good health.

This chain connects TRBV4-2 to TRBJ2-3, with 7 bases fitting TRBD1. The germline CDR1 and CDR2 sequences are LGHNA and YNFKEQ. The V and J ends lost 0 bases and 3 bases, in that order; junction bases with no gene match: 6. The CDR3 is 16 amino acids. The CDR3 is CASSQETPTGTDTQYF. In DNA form, the CDR3 reads TGTGCCAGCAGCCAAGAGACCCCGACAGGGACAGATACGCAGTATTTT.

This clone has a handful of counts. The chain combines TRBV29-1 with TRBJ2-5; D might be TRBD1 or TRBD2, each matching 5 bases. This CDR3 is built from 12 residues. The germline gives CDR1 SQVTM, CDR2 ANQGSEA. V lost 4 bases to trimming and J lost 11 bases, with 17 bases between them. In DNA, the CDR3 is TGCAGCGTTGTTGGGTGGGACGTTCAGCAGTACTTC. This codes for CSVVGWDVQQYF. The whole variable domain, remainder taken from reference TRBV29-1 and TRBJ2-5, is SAVISQKPSRDICQRGTSLTIQCQVDSQVTMMFWYRQQPGQSLTLIATANQGSEATYESGFVIDKFPISRPNLTFSTLTVSNMSPEDSSIYLCSVVGWDVQQYFGPGTRLLVL.

The sample holds a few counts of this clone. This chain links TRBV7-6 with TRBJ2-7; possibly TRBD2 for D (6 bases). CDR3 length: 15 amino acids. Looked up from germline, CDR1 is SGHVS and CDR2 is FNYEAQ. Deletions cut 5 bases from V and 3 bases from J, with 17 bases between. CDR3 sequence (DNA): TGTGCCAGCAGCCTCGAAGGTAGCGGACTCTACGAGCAGTACTTC. It translates to CASSLEGSGLYEQYF. Looking up the rest from reference TRBV7-6 and TRBJ2-7 gives the full variable domain: GAGVSQSPRYKVTKRGQDVALRCDPISGHVSLYWYRQALGQGPEFLTYFNYEAQQDKSGLPNDRFSAERPEGSISTLTIQRTEQRDSAMYRCASSLEGSGLYEQYFGPGTRLTVT.

The chain employs TRBV19 and TRBJ2-2; 7 positions agree with TRBD1. V shed 6 bases and J 0 bases; nucleotides not matched to a gene: 16. Germline CDR1 LNHDA, CDR2 SQIVND (reference sequence). This CDR3 comprises 19 residues. The CDR3 reads CASSRTGIGFAANTGELFF. The CDR3 DNA is TGTGCCAGTAGCCGGACAGGTATAGGATTTGCCGCGAACACCGGGGAGCTGTTTTTT.

The chain employs TRBV7-9 and TRBJ1-1; no definite D call. Germline assignment: CDR1 SEHNR and CDR2 FQNEAQ (reference sequence). V lost 5 bases, J lost 1 base, and 8 bases lay in between. This CDR3 spans 13 amino acids. The CDR3 DNA sequence: TGTGCCAGCAGCCATTTTGAGAACACTGAAGCTTTCTTT. The encoded protein is CASSHFENTEAFF. Based on the CDR3 plus reference TRBV7-9 and TRBJ1-1, the full variable domain is DTGVSQNPRHKITKRGQNVTFRCDPISEHNRLYWYRQTLGQGPEFLTYFQNEAQLEKSRLLSDRFSAERPKGSFSTLEIQRTEQGDSAMYLCASSHFENTEAFFGQGTRLTVV.

The J gene is TRBJ2-7, the V gene TRBV28; a weak D match, TRBD1 (6 bases). The CDR3 covers 14 residues. CDR1 is MDHEN and CDR2 is SYDVKM in the germline V gene. Trimming took off 3 bases at V and 1 base at J, with 10 bases between the two ends. The DNA for the CDR3 is TGTGCCAGCAGTTTCGCGCAGGGGTCCTACGAGCAGTACTTC. Its protein is CASSFAQGSYEQYF.

This clone was observed a handful of times. The gene calls are TRBV28 and TRBJ1-2; unclear D gene. Deletions cut 7 bases from V and 2 bases from J, with 11 bases between. Germline CDR1 is MDHEN and CDR2 is SYDVKM. CDR3 length: 13 amino acids. The CDR3 is CASTGRRNYGYTF. CDR3 DNA sequence: TGTGCCAGCACGGGCAGGCGAAACTATGGCTACACCTTC.

This sequence joins TRBV9 and TRBJ2-1; D might be TRBD2 (6 bases). Germline lookup yields CDR1 SGDLS and CDR2 YYNGEE. Trimming cost V 4 bases and J 7 bases, with 24 bases left between them. The CDR3 spans 17 residues. The CDR3 region is CASSIQLTAGSRNEQFF. The CDR3 region has the DNA TGTGCCAGCAGCATCCAACTAACGGCGGGATCCCGGAATGAGCAGTTCTTC.

This clone has more than one count but fewer than ten. V is TRBV6-5 and J is TRBJ2-7, with D uncertain. Trimming removed 6 bases from V and 4 bases from J, with 10 bases in between. Germline-derived CDR1 and CDR2 are MNHEY and SVGAGI. The length of the CDR3 is 12 residues. DNA of the CDR3: TGTGCCAGCAGCCCTGGACGATACGAGCAGTACTTC. Its translation is CASSPGRYEQYF.

This clone was observed a handful of times. The V and J genes are TRBV29-1 and TRBJ1-1, with D tentatively TRBD1 (5 bases). V lost 4 bases to trimming and J lost 3 bases, with 12 bases between them. The CDR3 is made up of 13 amino acids. The germline CDR1 and CDR2 sequences are SQVTM and ANQGSEA. The CDR3 reads CSVATATYTEAFF. CDR3 DNA: TGCAGCGTTGCGACAGCAACCTACACTGAAGCTTTCTTT.

This chain joins TRBV6-5 and TRBJ1-2; D is ambiguous. The length of the CDR3 is 12 residues. V was shortened by 1 base and J by 7 bases, with 7 bases between the two germline ends. Germline CDR1 and CDR2: MNHEY and SVGAGI. The CDR3, as DNA: TGTGCCAGCAGTTACTTTGCTCGTGGCTACACCTTC. It is translated as CASSYFARGYTF.

The chain couples TRBV2 to TRBJ2-5; TRBD2 is a possible D gene (5 bases). CDR1 is SNHLY and CDR2 is FYNNEI in the germline V gene. Trimming took off 2 bases at V and 3 bases at J, with 13 bases between the two ends. The CDR3 spans 15 residues. This chain's CDR3 is CASSEYRTGKETQYF. The CDR3 bases are TGTGCCAGCAGTGAATATAGGACTGGGAAAGAGACCCAGTACTTC. Looking up the rest from reference TRBV2 and TRBJ2-5 gives the full variable domain: EPEVTQTPSHQVTQMGQEVILRCVPISNHLYFYWYRQILGQKVEFLVSFYNNEISEKSEIFDDQFSVERPDGSNFTLKIRSTKLEDSAMYFCASSEYRTGKETQYFGPGTRLLVL.

The J gene is TRBJ1-4, the V gene TRBV27; D possibly corresponds to TRBD1 (5 bases). The CDR3 has 14 amino acids. Germline V CDR1 and CDR2: MNHEY, SMNVEV (reference sequence). V shed 5 bases and J shed 8 bases, with 15 bases lying between them. The chain's CDR3 is CASSPQGLREKLFF. In nucleotides, the CDR3 is TGTGCCAGCAGTCCCCAGGGCTTAAGGGAAAAACTGTTTTTT.

V and J are TRBV15 and TRBJ2-7, with 8 bases fitting TRBD2. CDR1 LNHNV and CDR2 YYDKDF come from the germline V gene (reference sequence). CDR3 length equals 17 residues. V trimming: 0 bases; J trimming: 1 base; junction bases outside the gene matches: 8. The DNA for the CDR3 is TGTGCCACCAGCAGAGACTGGCTAGCGGGTTTATCCTACGAGCAGTACTTC. It specifies CATSRDWLAGLSYEQYF.

The CDR3 here is CASRGLGSTDTQYF. Here the CDR3 DNA reads TGTGCCAGCAGGGGTTTGGGGTCCACAGATACGCAGTATTTT. V usage is TRBV7-2 and J usage is TRBJ2-3; D is unclear. Germline CDR1 and CDR2: SGHTA and FQGNSA. Deletions cut 6 bases from V and 2 bases from J, with 12 bases between. This CDR3 contains 14 residues. The entire variable domain, with the rest obtained from reference TRBV7-2 and TRBJ2-3, is as follows: GAGVSQSPSNKVTEKGKDVELRCDPISGHTALYWYRQSLGQGLEFLIYFQGNSAPDKSGLPSDRFSAERTGGSVSTLTIQRTQQEDSAVYLCASRGLGSTDTQYFGPGTRLTVL.

This chain joins TRBV23-1 and TRBJ2-7, with a tentative D call TRBD1 (5 bases). TRBV23-1 is sorted into the ORF group, with uncertain function. This CDR3 is built from 14 residues. V lost 5 bases and J 2 bases, leaving 13 bases between the germline ends. The CDR3 sequence: CASSFDRITYEQYF. The CDR3 DNA reads TGCGCCAGCAGTTTTGACAGAATAACCTACGAGCAGTACTTC.

V is TRBV9 and J is TRBJ1-2; TRBD1 agrees at 10 bases. J lost 6 bases, V lost 4 bases, and 6 bases had no gene match. Germline V gene lookup returns CDR1 SGDLS and CDR2 YYNGEE. The CDR3 spans 14 residues. CDR3 region: CASSWIGQGDGYTF. The CDR3 DNA follows: TGTGCCAGCAGCTGGATTGGACAGGGGGATGGCTACACCTTC.

The rearrangement links TRBV10-3 to TRBJ1-1; D perhaps matches TRBD1 (6 bases). This CDR3 comprises 13 residues. Per the germline V gene, CDR1 is ENHRY and CDR2 is SYGVKD. V shed 8 bases and J shed 6 bases, with 16 bases lying between them. The CDR3 nucleotides are TGTGCCATCGGGGGCCGAGAGGGCTCTGAAGCTTTCTTT. It is translated as CAIGGREGSEAFF.

This clone was found a few times. The V gene is TRBV18, the J gene TRBJ2-3; D gene uncertain. The CDR3 runs to 12 residues. The V gene lost 3 bases and the J gene lost 4 bases, with 5 bases spanning the gap. Germline loops: CDR1 KGHSH, CDR2 LQKENI. The CDR3 spells CASSPWSDTQYF. The CDR3 nucleotides read TGTGCCAGCTCACCTTGGTCAGATACGCAGTATTTT.

This clone turned up a few times. This chain links TRBV19 with TRBJ2-1, with D maybe TRBD1 (6 bases). Per germline, CDR1 LNHDA and CDR2 SQIVND (reference sequence). Trimming removed 2 bases at V and 8 bases at J, with 16 bases between. The CDR3 consists of 15 residues. DNA of the CDR3: TGTGCCAGTAGTATAATAAACAGGGCCTTGGATGAGCAGTTCTTC. Its translation: CASSIINRALDEQFF.

The rearrangement links TRBV10-3 to TRBJ1-4; D is undetermined. In germline, CDR1 is ENHRY, CDR2 SYGVKD. Trimming shortened V by 2 bases and J by 4 bases, and 8 bases separated the two germline ends. This CDR3 comprises 14 residues. CDR3 amino acids: CAISETAINEKLFF. CDR3 coding DNA: TGTGCCATCAGTGAGACAGCTATTAATGAAAAACTGTTTTTT.

This chain uses TRBV6-5 with TRBJ2-1; D is perhaps TRBD2 (6 bases). Germline V lookup: CDR1 MNHEY, CDR2 SVGAGI. Trimming removed 2 bases from V and 10 bases from J, with 9 bases in between. The CDR3 length is 12 residues. CDR3 region: CASSYGLTEQFF. In DNA, the CDR3 is TGTGCCAGCAGTTACGGACTAACAGAGCAGTTCTTC.

CDR3 sequence (DNA): TGTGCCAGCAGTTACGTCTTAGCGGGAGTTGGGAATGAGCAGTTCTTC. Its translation is CASSYVLAGVGNEQFF. The chain has TRBV6-6 and TRBJ2-1; 9 bases are a match to TRBD2. Losses at the gene ends were 2 bases for V and 7 bases for J; bases not matched to a gene: 9. CDR1 is MNHNY, CDR2 SVGAGI, per germline (reference sequence). CDR3 length equals 16 residues.

The J gene is TRBJ2-1, the V gene TRBV5-8; no reliable D call. CDR3 length: 13 amino acids. The V and J ends lost 4 bases and 2 bases respectively, with 7 bases between them. Germline V CDR1 and CDR2: SGHTS, YDEGEE. Written as DNA, the CDR3 is TGTGCCAGCAGCACCGGAGCCTACAATGAGCAGTTCTTC. Amino acid sequence: CASSTGAYNEQFF.

The chain uses TRBV7-9 and TRBJ2-5; D gene unclear. Germline assignment: CDR1 SEHNR and CDR2 FQNEAQ (reference sequence). The CDR3 sequence is 14 residues long. The ends were cut back, 5 bases at V and 4 bases at J, with 14 bases in the middle. CDR3 coding DNA: TGTGCCAGCAGCCGGGCAGGATTGGGAGAGACCCAGTACTTC. Protein: CASSRAGLGETQYF.

The chain carries TRBV7-2 and TRBJ1-1, with 9 bases lining up with TRBD1. The CDR3 runs to 14 residues. The J segment lost 3 bases and the V segment lost 5 bases, leaving 4 bases of the junction unmatched. Germline CDR1 is SGHTA and CDR2 is FQGNSA. The CDR3 protein is CASSIQGADTEAFF. The CDR3, as DNA: TGTGCCAGCAGCATACAGGGGGCGGACACTGAAGCTTTCTTT.

A few counts support this clone. This sequence joins TRBV18 and TRBJ2-7; 16 positions agree with TRBD2. V gave up 6 bases and J gave up 6 bases; unmatched junction bases: 8. The CDR3 spans 16 residues. Germline CDR1 KGHSH, CDR2 LQKENI. The CDR3 nucleotides are TGTGCCAGCTCCGAAGGGACTAGCGGGAGGGTTCGCGAGCAGTACTTC. This gives the protein CASSEGTSGRVREQYF.

This clone appeared a few times. The genes are TRBV4-2 and TRBJ2-5; D uncertain. The ends were cut back, 0 bases at V and 2 bases at J, with 10 bases in the middle. Germline V CDR1 and CDR2: LGHNA, YNFKEQ. This CDR3 contains 15 residues. CDR3 protein: CASSQDRMSQETQYF. CDR3 nucleotides: TGTGCCAGCAGCCAAGATCGGATGTCTCAAGAGACCCAGTACTTC.

Comments on this clone: In the same sample, other DNA sequences code for this CDR3. The chain carries TRBV7-2 and TRBJ2-7; TRBD2 aligns across 8 bases. The germline gives CDR1 SGHTA, CDR2 FQGNSA. The CDR3 spans 14 residues. Trimming at V came to 5 bases and at J to 0 bases, leaving 3 bases not matched to a gene. The CDR3 region has the DNA TGTGCCAGCAGCAGGAGCGGGAGCTCCTACGAGCAGTACTTC. As protein: CASSRSGSSYEQYF.

The J gene is TRBJ2-2, the V gene TRBV9; 9 nucleotides line up with TRBD2. J gave up 4 bases and V 6 bases, and 7 bases lay outside the gene matches. Germline V lookup: CDR1 SGDLS, CDR2 YYNGEE. CDR3 length: 15 amino acids. Here the CDR3 reads CASNLAGVGTGELFF. The CDR3 region has the DNA TGTGCCAGCAACTTAGCGGGAGTAGGCACCGGGGAGCTGTTTTTT.